This TCR beta chain emerged from a study of blood T cells in healthy people across ages. Turning to the study itself: There was about one barcoded beta molecule captured by template switching per two T cells.

Study-wide results and caveats: It was held that the diversity estimates obtained from one million T cells were underestimates.

For the second PCR, which ran for roughly 7 to 11 cycles, a sample-barcoded 5' primer and a J-beta primer mix were used. TCRdb re-derived calls from the 5' RACE reads in MiXCR, one entry per CDR3 protein. The sample carries around 750,000 distinct CDR3 sequences, approximately 53% recorded once. To note about this clonotype: Its target is not known.

Samples each had at least 5 micrograms of total RNA extracted. The CDR3 is 16 residues long. V lost 0 bases, J lost 7 bases, and 9 bases stayed unmatched. From germline, CDR1 is LGHNA and CDR2 YNFKEQ. The TCR originated in a man at least 80 years old in good health. This chain uses TRBV4-2 with TRBJ2-1; 7 bases align to TRBD2. Sequencing was done on a sample of blood. The CDR3 loop is CASSQDPGGGWNEQFF. CDR3 coding DNA: TGTGCCAGCAGCCAAGACCCTGGGGGGGGTTGGAATGAGCAGTTCTTC.